The 3 T cell receptor beta chains given below trace back to one sample, sequenced in a study of blood T cell repertoires in COVID-19. Some clones are missing from TCRdb's copy, which holds only in-frame ones; the method was immunoSEQ multiplex PCR. The sample holds over 200,000 clones, about nine tenths seen once. Sequencing used peripheral blood. The receptors were gathered from a man in his fifties or sixties who had recovered from COVID-19.

The rearrangement links TRBV4-2 to TRBJ1-3, with 7 bases identical to TRBD1. Germline V gives CDR1 LGHNA, CDR2 YNFKEQ. This CDR3 region has 15 residues. Trimming removed 1 base from V and 4 bases from J; junction bases left unmatched: 4. For the CDR3, the DNA is TGTGCCAGCAGCCAAGGGACAGGCGAAGGAAACACCATATATTTT. It codes for CASSQGTGEGNTIYF.

The chain employs TRBV19 and TRBJ1-5, with 9 bases lining up with TRBD1. J lost 0 bases, V lost 10 bases, and 7 bases had no gene match. Germline V gene sequence: CDR1 LNHDA, CDR2 SQIVND (reference sequence). This CDR3 region has 15 residues. In DNA, the CDR3 is TGTGCCACCCTTAGACAGGGGGATAGCAATCAGCCCCAGCATTTT. Its translation is CATLRQGDSNQPQHF.

V is TRBV5-1 and J is TRBJ2-7, with 8 bases that match TRBD1. The junction had 8 bases not matched to a gene; V was cut back by 3 bases and J by 0 bases. The germline V gene encodes CDR1 SGHRS and CDR2 YFSETQ. The CDR3 loop spans 16 amino acids. The CDR3 sequence: CASSSTQGASSYEQYF. The CDR3 region has the DNA TGCGCCAGCAGCTCAACCCAGGGGGCCTCCTCCTACGAGCAGTACTTC.